The rows below give T cell receptor beta chains drawn from one sample of a study of blood T cell repertoires in COVID-19. This table comes from immunoSEQ multiplex PCR, and its TCRdb copy is limited to in-frame clones, with some not included. The data contain roughly 410,000 clones, around 87% of them singletons. The sample comprised peripheral blood. These receptor sequences come from an older woman with COVID-19, enrolled during active disease. Each CDR3 is given with its conserved first and last residue. Fields, in order: CDR3 DNA, CDR3 protein, D gene, V gene, J gene, clone size. A D gene is named only where the DNA matches it firmly. Not every row has a clone size; where given, it reads once, few, many or a size class.

CDR3nt: TGCGCCAGCAGCCAAGTGGACAGCTATAACTATAATTCACCCCTCCACTTT
CDR3aa: CASSQVDSYNYNSPLHF
d_gene: .
v_gene: TRBV4-1
j_gene: TRBJ1-6
abundance: few

CDR3nt: TGTGCCAGCACCCTCGGAACGGGGGTCGGGAGGAATCAGCCCCAGCATTTT
CDR3aa: CASTLGTGVGRNQPQHF
d_gene: .
v_gene: TRBV28
j_gene: TRBJ1-5
abundance: .

CDR3nt: TGTGCCCCCCCAGGCCACGAGGGAATTGGCCTACTGAACACTGAAGCTTTCTTT
CDR3aa: CAPPGHEGIGLLNTEAFF
d_gene: .
v_gene: TRBV11-3
j_gene: TRBJ1-1
abundance: .

CDR3nt: TGTGCCAGCAGCTTAGGGTTTGGCGGGGGGGTGATGCAGTACTTC
CDR3aa: CASSLGFGGGVMQYF
d_gene: TRBD2
v_gene: TRBV11-2
j_gene: TRBJ2-7
abundance: .

CDR3nt: TGTGCCAGCTGGACGATCGGGGAAAACATTCAGTACTTC
CDR3aa: CASWTIGENIQYF
d_gene: .
v_gene: TRBV6-5
j_gene: TRBJ2-4
abundance: .

CDR3nt: TGTGCCAGCAGCTCCGCAGGAGGGGCAAAGGCCCCCTACGAGCAGTACTTC
CDR3aa: CASSSAGGAKAPYEQYF
d_gene: .
v_gene: TRBV9
j_gene: TRBJ2-7
abundance: .

CDR3nt: TGTGCCATTGGGACAGGGGGCAATCAGCCCCAGCATTTT
CDR3aa: CAIGTGGNQPQHF
d_gene: TRBD1
v_gene: TRBV10-3
j_gene: TRBJ1-5
abundance: .

CDR3nt: TGTGCCAGCAGCGTAGGCGGGGAACACAATGAGCAGTTCTTC
CDR3aa: CASSVGGEHNEQFF
d_gene: .
v_gene: TRBV9
j_gene: TRBJ2-1
abundance: .

CDR3nt: TGTGCCAGCTCACCACACGCAGGGGGCCACACTGAAGCTTTCTTT
CDR3aa: CASSPHAGGHTEAFF
d_gene: TRBD1
v_gene: TRBV18
j_gene: TRBJ1-1
abundance: .

CDR3nt: TGTGCCAGCTCATCGGACTCTTTGAACACCGGGGAGCTGTTTTTT
CDR3aa: CASSSDSLNTGELFF
d_gene: .
v_gene: TRBV18
j_gene: TRBJ2-2
abundance: .

CDR3nt: TGTGCCAGTAGTCCCACAGTGAACACTGAAGCTTTCTTT
CDR3aa: CASSPTVNTEAFF
d_gene: .
v_gene: TRBV19
j_gene: TRBJ1-1
abundance: .

CDR3nt: TGTGCCAGCCGGGGGACAGAATATCAGCCCCAGCATTTT
CDR3aa: CASRGTEYQPQHF
d_gene: TRBD1
v_gene: TRBV27
j_gene: TRBJ1-5
abundance: .

CDR3nt: TGTGCCAGCAGCTTGACCGGGACTAGCGGGGGTAAGATCGAGCAGTTCTTC
CDR3aa: CASSLTGTSGGKIEQFF
d_gene: TRBD2
v_gene: TRBV11-2
j_gene: TRBJ2-1
abundance: once

CDR3nt: TGCGCCAGCAGCTTTGGGGGCAGGACGGAGACCCAGTACTTC
CDR3aa: CASSFGGRTETQYF
d_gene: .
v_gene: TRBV5-1
j_gene: TRBJ2-5
abundance: .

CDR3nt: TGCGCCAGCAGACCAGCGGGGCAGCAGGTTGTCGGGGAGCTGTTTTTT
CDR3aa: CASRPAGQQVVGELFF
d_gene: TRBD2
v_gene: TRBV5-1
j_gene: TRBJ2-2
abundance: .

CDR3nt: TGTGCCAGCAGCTTGGCCGGGGCTAGCGGGGGGATTTACAATGAGCAGTTCTTC
CDR3aa: CASSLAGASGGIYNEQFF
d_gene: TRBD2
v_gene: TRBV5-6
j_gene: TRBJ2-1
abundance: once

CDR3nt: TGTGCCAGCTCACCACTCCAGGATTCGGTCGGCTACACCTTC
CDR3aa: CASSPLQDSVGYTF
d_gene: .
v_gene: TRBV18
j_gene: TRBJ1-2
abundance: .

CDR3nt: TGTGCCAGCAGCTTGGGAGACTACGAGCAGTACTTC
CDR3aa: CASSLGDYEQYF
d_gene: .
v_gene: TRBV5-5
j_gene: TRBJ2-7
abundance: few

CDR3nt: TGTGCCAGCAGTTACGGGGGGAGTACTTCCTACGAGCAGTACTTC
CDR3aa: CASSYGGSTSYEQYF
d_gene: .
v_gene: TRBV6-6
j_gene: TRBJ2-7
abundance: .

CDR3nt: TGTGCCAGCAGCCTTCTACAAGAGACCCAGTACTTC
CDR3aa: CASSLLQETQYF
d_gene: .
v_gene: TRBV7-2
j_gene: TRBJ2-5
abundance: .

CDR3nt: TGTGCCAGCAGCTTACTCGGGGGGGAAACCGGGGAGCTGTTTTTT
CDR3aa: CASSLLGGETGELFF
d_gene: TRBD2
v_gene: TRBV7-2
j_gene: TRBJ2-2
abundance: .

CDR3nt: TGTGCCAGCAGCTTCGGGACTAGCGGGGTTGGGGAGACCCAGTACTTC
CDR3aa: CASSFGTSGVGETQYF
d_gene: TRBD2
v_gene: TRBV5-4
j_gene: TRBJ2-5
abundance: .

CDR3nt: TGTGCCAGCAGCCGAGGTGCGGTGCAGTACTTC
CDR3aa: CASSRGAVQYF
d_gene: .
v_gene: TRBV4-2
j_gene: TRBJ2-7
abundance: .

CDR3nt: TGTGCCAGCAGCTTAACAGACAGGGAGGCCAAAAACATTCAGTACTTC
CDR3aa: CASSLTDREAKNIQYF
d_gene: TRBD1
v_gene: TRBV7-3
j_gene: TRBJ2-4
abundance: .

CDR3nt: TGTGCCAGCAGCTACGGGACAGGGCGGGCTTTCTTT
CDR3aa: CASSYGTGRAFF
d_gene: TRBD1
v_gene: TRBV11-2
j_gene: TRBJ1-1
abundance: .

CDR3nt: TGTGCCACCAGCAGAGGTAGCAGGGGGCCTGAAGAGACCCAGTACTTC
CDR3aa: CATSRGSRGPEETQYF
d_gene: TRBD1
v_gene: TRBV15
j_gene: TRBJ2-5
abundance: .

CDR3nt: TGTGCCAGCAGTTCCTTCAGGGTGGAGACTGAAGCTTTCTTT
CDR3aa: CASSSFRVETEAFF
d_gene: .
v_gene: TRBV6-2/TRBV6-3
j_gene: TRBJ1-1
abundance: .

CDR3nt: TGTGCCAGCAGTTACTCAAGGACAGGGATTCTTTACGGCTACACCTTC
CDR3aa: CASSYSRTGILYGYTF
d_gene: TRBD1
v_gene: TRBV6-2/TRBV6-3
j_gene: TRBJ1-2
abundance: .

CDR3nt: TGTGCCAGCAGTGAAGCCCTCAGGAATGGCTACACCTTC
CDR3aa: CASSEALRNGYTF
d_gene: .
v_gene: TRBV6-1
j_gene: TRBJ1-2
abundance: .

CDR3nt: TGTGCCAGCAGGTCCGGGACAGGGAGCTCACCCCTCCACTTT
CDR3aa: CASRSGTGSSPLHF
d_gene: TRBD1
v_gene: TRBV7-2
j_gene: TRBJ1-6
abundance: .

CDR3nt: TGTGCCTGGAGTCTGAGCCCCCTCACGACCCAGTACTTC
CDR3aa: CAWSLSPLTTQYF
d_gene: .
v_gene: TRBV30
j_gene: TRBJ2-5
abundance: .

CDR3nt: TGTGCCAGCAGCTTGGGACTCACTGAAGCTTTCTTT
CDR3aa: CASSLGLTEAFF
d_gene: .
v_gene: TRBV5-5
j_gene: TRBJ1-1
abundance: .

CDR3nt: TGTGCCAGTAGTATAGTCGGGGAGCCAGCGCGAAGGACCCAGTACTTC
CDR3aa: CASSIVGEPARRTQYF
d_gene: .
v_gene: TRBV19
j_gene: TRBJ2-5
abundance: .

CDR3nt: TGTGCCAGCAGTGGTGGTAGAGACACCGGGGAGCTGTTTTTT
CDR3aa: CASSGGRDTGELFF
d_gene: .
v_gene: TRBV25-1
j_gene: TRBJ2-2
abundance: .

CDR3nt: TGTGCCAGCAGTGAAGGTCGGGGACTCAACACCGGGGAGCTGTTTTTT
CDR3aa: CASSEGRGLNTGELFF
d_gene: .
v_gene: TRBV2
j_gene: TRBJ2-2
abundance: .

CDR3nt: TGTGCCAGCAGCTCTCGACAGGAGATAAGCACAGATACGCAGTATTTT
CDR3aa: CASSSRQEISTDTQYF
d_gene: .
v_gene: TRBV7-9
j_gene: TRBJ2-3
abundance: .

CDR3nt: TGTGCCAGCAGCCTCCTCGAGACAGGGGGTTACTACAATGAGCAGTTCTTC
CDR3aa: CASSLLETGGYYNEQFF
d_gene: TRBD1
v_gene: TRBV3-1/TRBV3-2
j_gene: TRBJ2-1
abundance: .

CDR3nt: TGTGCCAGCAGCTTAGCCCAGACTAGCGGTATCTCCTACAATGAGCAGTTCTTC
CDR3aa: CASSLAQTSGISYNEQFF
d_gene: TRBD2
v_gene: TRBV7-9
j_gene: TRBJ2-1
abundance: .

CDR3nt: TGTGCCAGCAGCGTGAGAGACGGGGTTCTAGCCAAAAACATTCAGTACTTC
CDR3aa: CASSVRDGVLAKNIQYF
d_gene: .
v_gene: TRBV7-8
j_gene: TRBJ2-4
abundance: once

CDR3nt: TGTGCCAGCAGCTTACCCGGACAGGCTGCCTACGAGCAGTACTTC
CDR3aa: CASSLPGQAAYEQYF
d_gene: TRBD1
v_gene: TRBV7-8
j_gene: TRBJ2-7
abundance: .

CDR3nt: TGTGCCAGCAGCTTAATTGCGACAGGGGGCGGGGAGCAGTACTTC
CDR3aa: CASSLIATGGGEQYF
d_gene: TRBD1
v_gene: TRBV11-2
j_gene: TRBJ2-7
abundance: .

CDR3nt: TGTGCCAGCAGCAGGACAGTCAGCCCCTACGAGCAGTACTTC
CDR3aa: CASSRTVSPYEQYF
d_gene: .
v_gene: TRBV5-4
j_gene: TRBJ2-7
abundance: .

CDR3nt: TGTGCCAGCAGCTCCGACAGTTTTAATGAAAAACTGTTTTTT
CDR3aa: CASSSDSFNEKLFF
d_gene: .
v_gene: TRBV7-9
j_gene: TRBJ1-4
abundance: .

CDR3nt: TGTGCCACCAGTGACCCCGGGACTAGCGGGGGAGAGACCCAGTACTTC
CDR3aa: CATSDPGTSGGETQYF
d_gene: TRBD2
v_gene: TRBV24-1
j_gene: TRBJ2-5
abundance: once

CDR3nt: TGTGCCAGCAGTCAGGACAGGGCGGCTTTCTTT
CDR3aa: CASSQDRAAFF
d_gene: TRBD1
v_gene: TRBV6-5
j_gene: TRBJ1-1
abundance: once

CDR3nt: TGTGCCAGCAGCTTGTTTAACTACGAGCAGTACTTC
CDR3aa: CASSLFNYEQYF
d_gene: .
v_gene: TRBV5-5
j_gene: TRBJ2-7
abundance: .

CDR3nt: TGTGCCAGCTCACCCTCGGGAGGGGGCGTCATATACGAGCAGTACTTC
CDR3aa: CASSPSGGGVIYEQYF
d_gene: .
v_gene: TRBV18
j_gene: TRBJ2-7
abundance: .

CDR3nt: TGTGCCAGCAGCTCAGGGGGGAGCCCCTACGAGCAGTACTTC
CDR3aa: CASSSGGSPYEQYF
d_gene: .
v_gene: TRBV7-6
j_gene: TRBJ2-7
abundance: .

CDR3nt: TGTGCCTGGAGTCCTTCTAGCCAGGGGCAGCAGTTCTTC
CDR3aa: CAWSPSSQGQQFF
d_gene: .
v_gene: TRBV30
j_gene: TRBJ2-1
abundance: .

CDR3nt: TGTGCCAGCAGTCCGGGACAGGGAATGAAAAAGAGCAATCAGCCCCAGCATTTT
CDR3aa: CASSPGQGMKKSNQPQHF
d_gene: TRBD1
v_gene: TRBV6-6
j_gene: TRBJ1-5
abundance: .

CDR3nt: TGTGCCAGCAGTCCCAGGGGCACTGAAGCTTTCTTT
CDR3aa: CASSPRGTEAFF
d_gene: .
v_gene: TRBV25-1
j_gene: TRBJ1-1
abundance: .

CDR3nt: TGCGCCAGCAGCCGGACAGATCGACGTTACACCTTC
CDR3aa: CASSRTDRRYTF
d_gene: .
v_gene: TRBV5-1
j_gene: TRBJ1-2
abundance: once

CDR3nt: TGTGCCAGCAGGGCAAATCCCACAGGGGGTAATTCACCCCTCCACTTT
CDR3aa: CASRANPTGGNSPLHF
d_gene: TRBD1
v_gene: TRBV2
j_gene: TRBJ1-6
abundance: .

CDR3nt: TGTGCCAGCAGCTTGGTGGGGGCAGGCATGAACACTGAAGCTTTCTTT
CDR3aa: CASSLVGAGMNTEAFF
d_gene: .
v_gene: TRBV5-4
j_gene: TRBJ1-1
abundance: .